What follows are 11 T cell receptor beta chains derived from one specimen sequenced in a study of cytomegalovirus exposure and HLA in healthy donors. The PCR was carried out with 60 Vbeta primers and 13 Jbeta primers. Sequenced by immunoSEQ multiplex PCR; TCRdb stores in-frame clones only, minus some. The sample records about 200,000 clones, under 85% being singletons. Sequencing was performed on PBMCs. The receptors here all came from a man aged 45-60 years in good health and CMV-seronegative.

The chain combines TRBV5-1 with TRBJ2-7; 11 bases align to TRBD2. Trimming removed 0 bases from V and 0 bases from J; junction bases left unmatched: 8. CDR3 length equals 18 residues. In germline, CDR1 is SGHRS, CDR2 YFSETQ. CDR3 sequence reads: CASSLDPSGRTSSYEQYF. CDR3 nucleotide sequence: TGCGCCAGCAGCTTGGATCCTAGCGGGAGGACGAGCTCCTACGAGCAGTACTTC.

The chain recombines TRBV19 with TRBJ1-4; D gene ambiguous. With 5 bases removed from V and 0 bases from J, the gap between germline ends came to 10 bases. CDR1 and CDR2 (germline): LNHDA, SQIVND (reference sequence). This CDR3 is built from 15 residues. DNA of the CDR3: TGTGCCAGTAGTTCCCAAGCTACAACTAATGAAAAACTGTTTTTT. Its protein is CASSSQATTNEKLFF.

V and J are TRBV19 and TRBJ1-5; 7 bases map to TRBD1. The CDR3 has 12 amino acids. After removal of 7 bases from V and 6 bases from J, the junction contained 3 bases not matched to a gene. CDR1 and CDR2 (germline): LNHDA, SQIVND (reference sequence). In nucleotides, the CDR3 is TGTGCCAGTACAGGGGGAGGTCAGCCCCAGCATTTT. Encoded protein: CASTGGGQPQHF.

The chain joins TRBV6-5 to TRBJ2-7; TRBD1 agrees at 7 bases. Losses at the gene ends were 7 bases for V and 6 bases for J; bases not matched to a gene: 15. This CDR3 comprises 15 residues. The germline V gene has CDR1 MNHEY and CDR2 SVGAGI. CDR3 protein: CASTTKLGGLSEQYF. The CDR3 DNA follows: TGTGCCAGCACGACAAAGCTAGGGGGCCTCTCCGAGCAGTACTTC.

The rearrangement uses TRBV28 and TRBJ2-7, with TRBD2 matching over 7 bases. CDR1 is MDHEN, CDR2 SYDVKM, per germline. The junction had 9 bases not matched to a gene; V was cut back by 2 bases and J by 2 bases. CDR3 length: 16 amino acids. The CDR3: CASSLVGGSPTYEQYF. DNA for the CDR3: TGTGCCAGCAGTTTAGTCGGCGGGAGTCCGACCTACGAGCAGTACTTC.

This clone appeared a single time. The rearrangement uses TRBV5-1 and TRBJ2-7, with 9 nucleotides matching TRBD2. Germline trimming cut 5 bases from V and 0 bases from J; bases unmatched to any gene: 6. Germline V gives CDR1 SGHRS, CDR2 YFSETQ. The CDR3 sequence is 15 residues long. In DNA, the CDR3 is TGCGCCAGCAGACAGCGGGAGGAGAGCTCCTACGAGCAGTACTTC. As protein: CASRQREESSYEQYF.

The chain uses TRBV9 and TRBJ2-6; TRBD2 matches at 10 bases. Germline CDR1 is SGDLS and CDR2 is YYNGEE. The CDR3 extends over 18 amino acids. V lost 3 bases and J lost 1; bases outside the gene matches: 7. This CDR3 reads CASSGSGRPQSGANVLTF. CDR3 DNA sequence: TGTGCCAGCAGCGGTAGCGGGAGGCCCCAGTCTGGGGCCAACGTCCTGACTTTC.

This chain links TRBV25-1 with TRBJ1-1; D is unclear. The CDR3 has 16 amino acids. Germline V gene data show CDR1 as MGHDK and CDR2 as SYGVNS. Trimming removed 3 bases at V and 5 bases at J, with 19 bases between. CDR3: CASSDLAGSPGTEAFF. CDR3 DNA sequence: TGTGCCAGCAGTGACCTCGCGGGGTCCCCGGGTACTGAAGCTTTCTTT.

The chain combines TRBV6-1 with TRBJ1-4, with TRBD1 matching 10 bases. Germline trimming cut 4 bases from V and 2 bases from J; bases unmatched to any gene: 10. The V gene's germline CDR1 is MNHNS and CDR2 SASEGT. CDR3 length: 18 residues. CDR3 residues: CASSGMPGQGRTNEKLFF. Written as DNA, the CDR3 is TGTGCCAGCAGTGGCATGCCGGGACAGGGGAGGACTAATGAAAAACTGTTTTTT.

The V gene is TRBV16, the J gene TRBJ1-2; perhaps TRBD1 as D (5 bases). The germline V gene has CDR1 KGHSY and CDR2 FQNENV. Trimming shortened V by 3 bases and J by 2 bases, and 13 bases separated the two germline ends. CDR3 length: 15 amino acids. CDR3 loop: CASSQGTGGNYGYTF. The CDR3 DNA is TGTGCCAGCAGCCAGGGAACCGGGGGGAACTATGGCTACACCTTC.

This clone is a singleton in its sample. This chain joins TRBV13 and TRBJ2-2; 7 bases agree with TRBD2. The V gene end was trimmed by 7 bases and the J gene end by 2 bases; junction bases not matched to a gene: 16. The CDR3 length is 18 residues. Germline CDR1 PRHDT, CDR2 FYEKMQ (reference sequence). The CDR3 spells CASIRRGASGPNTGELFF. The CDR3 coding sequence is TGTGCCAGCATCCGCCGCGGAGCTAGCGGACCAAACACCGGGGAGCTGTTTTTT.